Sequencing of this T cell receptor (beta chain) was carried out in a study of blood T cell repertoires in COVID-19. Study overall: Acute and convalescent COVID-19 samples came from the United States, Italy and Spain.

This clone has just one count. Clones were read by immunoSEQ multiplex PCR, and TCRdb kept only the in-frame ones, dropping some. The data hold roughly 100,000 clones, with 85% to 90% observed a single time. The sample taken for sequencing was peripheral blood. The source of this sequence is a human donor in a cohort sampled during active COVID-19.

The CDR3 region has the DNA TGTGCCACCACGTGGGCAAGTCACGAGCAGTACTTC. This encodes CATTWASHEQYF. The chain couples TRBV19 to TRBJ2-7; unclear D gene. Germline V lookup: CDR1 LNHDA, CDR2 SQIVND (reference sequence). The CDR3 is made up of 12 amino acids. The V end was cut by 10 bases, the J end by 5 bases, with 15 bases between.